One sample yielded the 31 T cell receptor beta chains listed below, sequenced in a study of cytomegalovirus exposure and HLA in healthy donors. In the PCR, 60 Vbeta and 13 Jbeta primers were used. Some clones are missing from TCRdb's copy, which holds only in-frame ones; the method was immunoSEQ multiplex PCR. This sample has 160,000 or so clones; around four fifths occur once, and the top ten carry about 9.1%. Sample: PBMCs. Receptors were obtained from a man younger than 30 in good health and CMV-seropositive.

The J gene is TRBJ2-7, the V gene TRBV6-1, with D uncertain. Germline CDR1 reads MNHNS; CDR2 reads SASEGT. CDR3 length equals 14 residues. V lost 1 base and J 4 bases, leaving 11 bases between the germline ends. CDR3 bases: TGTGCCAGCAGTGAAGGAGGCCTTATATACGAGCAGTACTTC. Amino acids: CASSEGGLIYEQYF.

This clone was observed a few times. The chain has TRBV7-6 and TRBJ1-1, with 8 bases identical to TRBD1. With V trimmed by 5 bases and J by 0 bases, 5 bases remained unmatched. The length of the CDR3 is 15 residues. Germline V gene data show CDR1 as SGHVS and CDR2 as FNYEAQ. The CDR3 sequence is CASSAGGGVNTEAFF. CDR3 sequence (DNA): TGTGCCAGCAGCGCAGGGGGCGGGGTGAACACTGAAGCTTTCTTT.

The chain's CDR3 is CSVAGDNEQFF. The CDR3 DNA follows: TGCAGCGTTGCGGGAGACAATGAGCAGTTCTTC. The rearrangement joins TRBV29-1 to TRBJ2-1; tentatively, D is TRBD2 (6 bases). Between the trimmed V and J ends, which lost 4 bases and 5 bases, there was a span of 6 bases. Germline V lookup: CDR1 SQVTM, CDR2 ANQGSEA. The CDR3 totals 11 residues.

The chain employs TRBV9 and TRBJ1-1; D is undetermined. CDR3 size: 13 residues. Trimming removed 0 bases at V and 5 bases at J, with 8 bases between. Germline-derived CDR1 and CDR2 are SGDLS and YYNGEE. CDR3 in DNA: TGTGCCAGCAGCGTAGATGAGAGGACTGAAGCTTTCTTT. This sequence encodes CASSVDERTEAFF.

The chain has TRBV29-1 and TRBJ1-2, with D hard to call. Between the trimmed V and J ends, which lost 4 bases and 6 bases, there was a span of 6 bases. This CDR3 contains 10 residues. Germline V gene data show CDR1 as SQVTM and CDR2 as ANQGSEA. CDR3 bases: TGCAGCGTTGTCGAGAATGGCTACACCTTC. Translation: CSVVENGYTF.

Remarks on this clone: It is likely a read error, because the conserved phenylalanine at the end of the CDR3 is missing. The rearrangement joins TRBV6-5 to TRBJ1-6; D is ambiguous. Deletions cut 0 bases from V and 13 bases from J, with 19 bases between. Germline V CDR1 and CDR2: MNHEY, SVGAGI. CDR3 length equals 16 residues. Here the CDR3 DNA reads TGTGCCAGCAGTTACTCTCCTCCGGGAACTAGTTTTCCCCTCCACCTT. Translated: CASSYSPPGTSFPLHL.

The chain uses TRBV11-3 and TRBJ2-1; possible D gene TRBD2, 6 bases. Trimming shortened V by 5 bases and J by 3 bases, and 17 bases separated the two germline ends. The CDR3 sequence is 16 residues long. Per germline, CDR1 SGHNT and CDR2 YENEEA. Here the CDR3 reads CASSRRHSGLYNEQFF. In nucleotides, the CDR3 is TGTGCCAGCAGCAGACGACATTCGGGACTCTACAATGAGCAGTTCTTC.

The rearrangement links TRBV6-6 to TRBJ1-5, with 9 bases matching TRBD1. Germline-derived CDR1 and CDR2 are MNHNY and SVGAGI (reference sequence). V lost 6 bases to trimming and J lost 6 bases; unmatched junction nucleotides: 9. The CDR3 loop spans 15 amino acids. The CDR3 bases are TGTGCCAGCAGACCTGACGGGACAGGGTCTCAGCCCCAGCATTTT. Amino acid sequence: CASRPDGTGSQPQHF.

This clone was counted once. V and J are TRBV14 and TRBJ1-1, with D possibly being TRBD1 (6 bases). Germline V gives CDR1 SGHDN, CDR2 FVKESK. Trimming stripped 1 base from V and 1 base from J, with 13 bases between. This CDR3 has 16 residues. CDR3 nucleotide sequence: TGTGCCAGCAGCCAAGTCGGTCTGACAGGGAACACTGAAGCTTTCTTT. It translates to CASSQVGLTGNTEAFF.

The chain employs TRBV7-9 and TRBJ2-7; the D is unclear. The germline V gene has CDR1 SEHNR and CDR2 FQNEAQ (reference sequence). Trimming took 7 bases from V and 2 from J, leaving 12 bases between them. CDR3 size: 13 residues. The CDR3 spells CASTPKEAYEQYF. CDR3 sequence (DNA): TGTGCCAGCACCCCTAAAGAGGCCTACGAGCAGTACTTC.

In DNA form, the CDR3 reads TGTGCCAGCAGCTGGGGGACAGGGTGGGAGACAGATACGCAGTATTTT. It encodes CASSWGTGWETDTQYF. This chain uses TRBV11-2 with TRBJ2-3, with 9 bases lining up with TRBD1. Germline values: CDR1 SGHAT, CDR2 FQNNGV. The CDR3 length is 16 residues. V shed 4 bases and J 3 bases; nucleotides not matched to a gene: 8.

This clone was counted a single time. J is TRBJ2-7 and V is TRBV27, with 9 bases identical to TRBD1. This CDR3 spans 16 amino acids. V gave up 6 bases and J gave up 4 bases; unmatched junction bases: 13. Looked up from germline, CDR1 is MNHEY and CDR2 is SMNVEV (reference sequence). CDR3 loop: CASSNRGRVGAYEQYF. The CDR3 DNA reads TGTGCCAGCAGCAACAGGGGGCGGGTGGGGGCTTACGAGCAGTACTTC.

The chain recombines TRBV19 with TRBJ2-7; D may be TRBD2 (6 bases). Germline V gene lookup returns CDR1 LNHDA and CDR2 SQIVND (reference sequence). The CDR3 is 20 residues long. The V gene lost 6 bases and the J gene lost 3 bases, with 33 bases spanning the gap. Here the CDR3 reads CASSPGPAAGGLAIRYEQYF. The CDR3 nucleotides read TGTGCCAGTAGCCCGGGGCCAGCTGCAGGCGGGCTAGCGATTCGCTACGAGCAGTACTTC.

The chain combines TRBV28 with TRBJ1-5, with D possibly TRBD1 on 5 matching bases. V was shortened by 6 bases and J by 7 bases, with 13 bases between the two germline ends. CDR1 and CDR2 (germline): MDHEN, SYDVKM. This CDR3 is 13 amino acids long. The CDR3 loop is CASRFGGVQPQHF. The DNA for the CDR3 is TGTGCCAGCAGATTTGGGGGGGTCCAGCCCCAGCATTTT.

The chain recombines TRBV19 with TRBJ2-1; 15 bases line up with TRBD2. The germline gives CDR1 LNHDA, CDR2 SQIVND (reference sequence). The CDR3 has 17 amino acids. The V and J ends lost 5 bases and 2 bases, in that order; junction bases with no gene match: 4. The CDR3 bases are TGTGCCAGTAGTCCAGGACTAGCGGGAGGGCCCTACAATGAGCAGTTCTTC. This encodes CASSPGLAGGPYNEQFF.

The chain's CDR3 is CASSLLVGPTDTQYF. The CDR3 DNA follows: TGTGCCAGCAGCTTACTTGTGGGGCCTACAGATACGCAGTATTTT. V usage is TRBV7-2 and J usage is TRBJ2-3; TRBD1 might be the D (5 bases). Germline CDR1 is SGHTA and CDR2 is FQGNSA. The CDR3 runs to 15 residues. V was shortened by 2 bases and J by 3 bases, with 12 bases between the two germline ends.

This clone was seen a handful of times. The V and J genes are TRBV7-9 and TRBJ1-4; D is ambiguous. The V end lost 4 bases, the J end lost 8 bases, and 14 bases lay between the germline ends. The germline CDR1 and CDR2 sequences are SEHNR and FQNEAQ (reference sequence). There are 14 residues in the CDR3. This chain's CDR3 is CASSWSFGEEKLFF. DNA of the CDR3: TGTGCCAGCAGCTGGTCTTTCGGGGAGGAAAAACTGTTTTTT.

The table lists this clone with a count of one. The chain couples TRBV6-5 to TRBJ1-2; TRBD1 matches at 7 bases. V lost 8 bases and J lost 5; bases outside the gene matches: 11. The CDR3 consists of 14 residues. Germline CDR1 reads MNHEY; CDR2 reads SVGAGI. CDR3 in amino acids: CASGRQGLWYGYTF. The CDR3, as DNA: TGTGCCAGCGGCCGACAGGGTCTGTGGTATGGCTACACCTTC.

The gene calls are TRBV27 and TRBJ2-7, with 9 bases lining up with TRBD1. The germline V gene has CDR1 MNHEY and CDR2 SMNVEV (reference sequence). The CDR3 totals 15 residues. Trimming removed 3 bases from V and 3 bases from J; junction bases left unmatched: 6. The CDR3 sequence is CASSFGTGTNYEQYF. CDR3 nucleotide sequence: TGTGCCAGCAGTTTTGGGACAGGGACGAACTACGAGCAGTACTTC.

This chain's CDR3 is CSALPTSSQETQYF. For the CDR3, the DNA is TGCAGCGCCCTTCCGACTAGCAGCCAAGAGACCCAGTACTTC. The genes are TRBV29-1 and TRBJ2-5, with 7 bases matching TRBD2. The CDR3 has 14 amino acids. V lost 7 bases to trimming and J lost 1 base; unmatched junction nucleotides: 9. Germline loops: CDR1 SQVTM, CDR2 ANQGSEA.

A note on this clone: This CDR3 is missing its conserved last phenylalanine or tryptophan, likely due to a read error. V usage is TRBV6-1 and J usage is TRBJ1-6; no firm D call. The CDR3 has 13 amino acids. Between the trimmed V and J ends, which lost 3 bases and 10 bases, there was a span of 10 bases. CDR1 is MNHNS and CDR2 is SASEGT in the germline V gene. The CDR3 here is CASSELGSSPLHL. The CDR3 DNA reads TGTGCCAGCAGTGAGCTCGGGAGCTCACCCCTCCACCTT.

This chain connects TRBV9 to TRBJ2-2, with 10 bases matching TRBD1. The ends lost 2 bases at V and 4 bases at J; junction bases unmatched: 5. The CDR3 is 16 residues long. Per germline, CDR1 SGDLS and CDR2 YYNGEE. CDR3 sequence reads: CASSVPDRGRTGELFF. CDR3 DNA sequence: TGTGCCAGCAGCGTGCCCGACAGGGGGCGCACCGGGGAGCTGTTTTTT.

This chain uses TRBV28 with TRBJ2-1, with 11 bases matching TRBD2. The CDR3 contains 18 residues. Germline CDR1 and CDR2: MDHEN and SYDVKM. Trimming cost V 2 bases and J 1 base; bases outside gene matches: 7. The CDR3 reads CASSLRTTSGSSYNEQFF. The DNA for the CDR3 is TGTGCCAGCAGTTTAAGAACTACTAGCGGGAGTTCCTACAATGAGCAGTTCTTC.

The rearrangement joins TRBV6-1 to TRBJ2-7, with 12 bases that match TRBD2. Trimming cost V 1 base and J 4 bases; bases outside gene matches: 5. This CDR3 contains 16 residues. Germline lookup yields CDR1 MNHNS and CDR2 SASEGT. The CDR3 DNA reads as TGTGCCAGCAGTGAAGACGGGACTAGCGGGTCATACGAGCAGTACTTC. Its translation is CASSEDGTSGSYEQYF.

This clone occurred a few times. V and J are TRBV11-2 and TRBJ2-5; 8 bases align to TRBD1. CDR3 length: 15 residues. Germline values: CDR1 SGHAT, CDR2 FQNNGV. Trimming at V came to 1 base and at J to 7 bases, leaving 8 bases not matched to a gene. CDR3 sequence reads: CASSLGEDRGRTQYF. For the CDR3, the DNA is TGTGCCAGCAGCTTAGGAGAAGACAGGGGAAGGACCCAGTACTTC.

The rearrangement joins TRBV27 to TRBJ1-5; no reliable D call. V gave up 0 bases and J gave up 3 bases, with 6 bases separating them. Germline V gene sequence: CDR1 MNHEY, CDR2 SMNVEV (reference sequence). The CDR3 consists of 14 residues. CDR3 loop: CASSLSSYNQPQHF. The CDR3 coding sequence is TGTGCCAGCAGTTTATCGTCGTACAATCAGCCCCAGCATTTT.

For this clone: One end of the junction is discordant with germline, which a read error may explain. The chain joins TRBV14 to TRBJ2-1; TRBD2 matches 7 bases. The germline gives CDR1 SGHDN, CDR2 FVKESK. The CDR3 runs 16 residues. The CDR3 region is CASSEEGRESYNEQFF. In DNA form, the CDR3 reads TGTGCCAGCAGCGAAGAGGGGCGGGAGTCCTACAATGAGCAGTTCTTC. Full variable domain (missing parts from reference TRBV14 and TRBJ2-1): EAGVTQFPSHSVIEKGQTVTLRCDPISGHDNLYWYRRVMGKEIKFLLHFVKESKQDESGMPNNRFLAERTGGTYSTLKVQPAELEDSGVYFCASSEEGRESYNEQFFGPGTRLTVL.

This clone came up once. The rearrangement links TRBV5-1 to TRBJ1-2; 8 bases agree with TRBD1. Germline loops: CDR1 SGHRS, CDR2 YFSETQ. Germline trimming cut 4 bases from V and 4 bases from J; bases unmatched to any gene: 6. The CDR3 contains 14 residues. As DNA, the CDR3 is TGCGCCAGCAGCATACCGGGACAGGTCTATGGCTACACCTTC. Protein sequence: CASSIPGQVYGYTF.

The chain employs TRBV6-6 and TRBJ1-1, with D tentatively TRBD1 (5 bases). The CDR3 is 15 residues long. Trimming removed 4 bases from V and 1 base from J, with 13 bases in between. The germline V gene encodes CDR1 MNHNY and CDR2 SVGAGI (reference sequence). CDR3 in DNA: TGTGCCAGCAGTTTGAGTTCGGGGGGGAACACTGAAGCTTTCTTT. Residues: CASSLSSGGNTEAFF.

The chain employs TRBV11-3 and TRBJ1-1; 7 nucleotides agree with TRBD1. This CDR3 region has 14 residues. The J segment lost 4 bases and the V segment lost 5 bases, leaving 7 bases of the junction unmatched. CDR1 and CDR2 (germline): SGHNT, YENEEA. The CDR3 DNA reads as TGTGCCAGCAGCCCAGGGGGTACGGGCACTGAAGCTTTCTTT. It codes for CASSPGGTGTEAFF.

The chain couples TRBV6-1 to TRBJ2-3; D ambiguous. In germline, CDR1 is MNHNS, CDR2 SASEGT. The CDR3 has 14 residues. V dropped 6 bases and J dropped 2 bases, with 12 bases sitting between them. DNA for the CDR3: TGTGCCAGCAGGATCAGGCGCACCACAGATACGCAGTATTTT. Translated, it gives CASRIRRTTDTQYF.